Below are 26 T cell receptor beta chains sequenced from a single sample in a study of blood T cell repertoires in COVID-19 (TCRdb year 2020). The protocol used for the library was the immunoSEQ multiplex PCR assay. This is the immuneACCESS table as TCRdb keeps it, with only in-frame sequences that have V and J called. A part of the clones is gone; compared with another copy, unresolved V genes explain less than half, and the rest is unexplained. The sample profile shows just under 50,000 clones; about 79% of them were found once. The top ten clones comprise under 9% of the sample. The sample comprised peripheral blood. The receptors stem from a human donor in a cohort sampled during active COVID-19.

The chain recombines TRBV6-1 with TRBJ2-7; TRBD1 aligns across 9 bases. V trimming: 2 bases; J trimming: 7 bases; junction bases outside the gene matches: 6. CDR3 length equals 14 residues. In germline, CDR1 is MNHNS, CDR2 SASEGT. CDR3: CASSERDRVGEQYF. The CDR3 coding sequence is TGTGCCAGCAGTGAACGGGACAGGGTGGGGGAGCAGTACTTC.

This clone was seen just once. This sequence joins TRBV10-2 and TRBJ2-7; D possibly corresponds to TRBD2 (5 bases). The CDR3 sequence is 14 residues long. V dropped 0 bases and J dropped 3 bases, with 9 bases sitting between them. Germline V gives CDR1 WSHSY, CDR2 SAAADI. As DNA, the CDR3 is TGCGCCAGCAGTGAGTCGTGGGAGTACTACGAGCAGTACTTC. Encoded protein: CASSESWEYYEQYF.

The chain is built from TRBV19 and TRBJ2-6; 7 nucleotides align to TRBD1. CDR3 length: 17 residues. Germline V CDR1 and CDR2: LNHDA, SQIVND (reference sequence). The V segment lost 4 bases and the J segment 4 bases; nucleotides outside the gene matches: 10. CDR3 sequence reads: CASSKFQGDSGANVLTF. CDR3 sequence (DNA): TGTGCCAGTAGTAAGTTTCAGGGGGATTCCGGGGCCAACGTCCTGACTTTC.

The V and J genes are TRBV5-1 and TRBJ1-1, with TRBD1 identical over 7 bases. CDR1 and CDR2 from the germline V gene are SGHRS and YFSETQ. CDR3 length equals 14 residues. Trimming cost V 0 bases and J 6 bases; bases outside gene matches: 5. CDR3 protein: CASSLGQGVSEAFF. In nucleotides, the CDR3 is TGCGCCAGCAGCTTGGGGCAGGGGGTCTCTGAAGCTTTCTTT.

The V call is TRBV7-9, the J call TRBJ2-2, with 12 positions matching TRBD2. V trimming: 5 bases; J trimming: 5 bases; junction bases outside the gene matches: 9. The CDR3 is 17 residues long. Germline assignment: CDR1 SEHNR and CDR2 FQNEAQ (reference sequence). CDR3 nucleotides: TGTGCCAGCAGCCCACTAGCGGGAGGATGGGGGACCGGGGAGCTGTTTTTT. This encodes CASSPLAGGWGTGELFF.

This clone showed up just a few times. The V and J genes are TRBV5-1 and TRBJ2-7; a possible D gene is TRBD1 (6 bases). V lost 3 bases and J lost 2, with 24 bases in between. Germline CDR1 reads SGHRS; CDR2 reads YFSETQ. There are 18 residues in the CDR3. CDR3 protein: CASSSEPPVGTRAYEQYF. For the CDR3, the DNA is TGCGCCAGCAGCTCGGAACCCCCGGTTGGGACAAGAGCCTACGAGCAGTACTTC.

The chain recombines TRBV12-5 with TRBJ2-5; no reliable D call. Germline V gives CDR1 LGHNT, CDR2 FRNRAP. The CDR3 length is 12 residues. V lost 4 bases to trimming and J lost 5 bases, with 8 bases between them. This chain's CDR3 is CASGSDTETQYF. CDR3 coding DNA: TGTGCTAGTGGTTCAGATACCGAGACCCAGTACTTC.

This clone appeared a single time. As DNA, the CDR3 is TGTGCCAGCAGCGCTTACAGCTCTAACTATGGCTACACCTTC. It is translated as CASSAYSSNYGYTF. The rearrangement joins TRBV7-2 to TRBJ1-2; D unclear. V was cut by 5 bases and J by 0 bases, with 10 bases left in between. Looked up from germline, CDR1 is SGHTA and CDR2 is FQGNSA. The CDR3 spans 14 residues.

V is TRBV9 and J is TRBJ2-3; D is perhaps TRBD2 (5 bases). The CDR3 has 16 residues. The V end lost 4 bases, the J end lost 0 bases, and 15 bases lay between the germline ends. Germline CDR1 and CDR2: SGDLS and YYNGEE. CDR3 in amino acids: CASSLNWVASTDTQYF. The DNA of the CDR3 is TGTGCCAGCAGCCTAAACTGGGTAGCGAGCACAGATACGCAGTATTTT.

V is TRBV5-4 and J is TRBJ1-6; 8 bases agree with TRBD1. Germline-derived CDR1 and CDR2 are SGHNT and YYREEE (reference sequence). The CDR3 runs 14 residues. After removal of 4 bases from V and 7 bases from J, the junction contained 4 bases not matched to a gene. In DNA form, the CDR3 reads TGTGCCAGCAGCACCGACAGGGGAAATTCACCCCTCCACTTT. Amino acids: CASSTDRGNSPLHF.

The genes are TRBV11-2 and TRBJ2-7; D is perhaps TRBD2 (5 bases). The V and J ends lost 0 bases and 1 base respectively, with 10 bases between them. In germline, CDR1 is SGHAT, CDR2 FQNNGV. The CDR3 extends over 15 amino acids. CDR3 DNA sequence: TGTGCCAGCAGCTTAGAGGGCAGGACTTCCTACGAGCAGTACTTC. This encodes CASSLEGRTSYEQYF. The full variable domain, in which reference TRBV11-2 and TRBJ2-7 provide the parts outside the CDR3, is EAGVAQSPRYKIIEKRQSVAFWCNPISGHATLYWYQQILGQGPKLLIQFQNNGVVDDSQLPKDRFSAERLKGVDSTLKIQPAKLEDSAVYLCASSLEGRTSYEQYFGPGTRLTVT.

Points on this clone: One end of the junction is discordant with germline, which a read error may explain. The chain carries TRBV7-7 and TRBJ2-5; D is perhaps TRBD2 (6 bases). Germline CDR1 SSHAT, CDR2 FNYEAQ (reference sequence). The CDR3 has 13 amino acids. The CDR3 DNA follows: TGTGCTAGCAGCCCCCGGGAGCGGGAGACCCAGTACTTC. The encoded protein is CASSPRERETQYF.

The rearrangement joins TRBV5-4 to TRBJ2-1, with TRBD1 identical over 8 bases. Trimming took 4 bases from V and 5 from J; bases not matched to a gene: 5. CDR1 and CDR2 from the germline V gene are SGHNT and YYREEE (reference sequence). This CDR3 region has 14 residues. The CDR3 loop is CASSRTGSNNEQFF. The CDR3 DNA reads TGTGCCAGCAGCCGGACAGGGTCGAACAATGAGCAGTTCTTC.

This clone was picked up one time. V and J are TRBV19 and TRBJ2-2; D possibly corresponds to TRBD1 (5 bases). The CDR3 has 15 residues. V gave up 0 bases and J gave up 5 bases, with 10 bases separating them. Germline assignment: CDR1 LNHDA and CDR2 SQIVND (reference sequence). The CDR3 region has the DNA TGTGCCAGTAGTATAGAAGGCAGGGCGACCGGGGAGCTGTTTTTT. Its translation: CASSIEGRATGELFF.

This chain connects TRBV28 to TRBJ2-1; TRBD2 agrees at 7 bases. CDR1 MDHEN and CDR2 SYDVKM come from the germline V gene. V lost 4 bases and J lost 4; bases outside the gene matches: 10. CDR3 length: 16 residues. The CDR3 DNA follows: TGTGCCAGCAGTTCCCCCGAGACTAGCCGGTACAATGAGCAGTTCTTC. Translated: CASSSPETSRYNEQFF.

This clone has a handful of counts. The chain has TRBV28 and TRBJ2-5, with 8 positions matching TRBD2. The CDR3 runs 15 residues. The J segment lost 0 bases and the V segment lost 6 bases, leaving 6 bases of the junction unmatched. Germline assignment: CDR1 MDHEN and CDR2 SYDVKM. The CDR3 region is CASRPSGGNQETQYF. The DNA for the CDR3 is TGTGCCAGCAGGCCAAGCGGGGGTAACCAAGAGACCCAGTACTTC.

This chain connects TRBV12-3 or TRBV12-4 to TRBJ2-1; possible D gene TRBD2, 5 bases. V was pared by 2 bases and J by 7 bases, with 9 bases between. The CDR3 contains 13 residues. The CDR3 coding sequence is TGTGCCAGCAGTTTAACTCGGGATAATGAGCAGTTCTTC. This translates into CASSLTRDNEQFF.

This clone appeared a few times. CDR3 sequence (DNA): TGTGCCAGCAGCTTAGGGACAGGGAGTAGGCGGGGAGCTTTCTTT. Its protein is CASSLGTGSRRGAFF. The chain combines TRBV7-8 with TRBJ1-1; 8 bases map to TRBD1. The germline V gene has CDR1 SGHVS and CDR2 FQNEAQ. CDR3 length equals 15 residues. V was pared by 1 base and J by 10 bases, with 11 bases of the junction left unmatched. Supplemented by reference TRBV7-8 and TRBJ1-1, the full variable domain reads GAGVSQSPRYKVAKRGQDVALRCDPISGHVSLFWYQQALGQGPEFLTYFQNEAQLDKSGLPSDRFFAERPEGSVSTLKIQRTQQEDSAVYLCASSLGTGSRRGAFFGQGTRLTVV.

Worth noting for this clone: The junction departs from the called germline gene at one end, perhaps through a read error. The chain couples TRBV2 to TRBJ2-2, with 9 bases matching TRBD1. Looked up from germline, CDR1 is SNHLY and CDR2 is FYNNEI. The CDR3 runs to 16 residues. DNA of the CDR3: TGTGCCAGCAGTCTTACAGGGGGCGCGAACGCCGGGGAGCTGTTTTTT. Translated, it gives CASSLTGGANAGELFF.

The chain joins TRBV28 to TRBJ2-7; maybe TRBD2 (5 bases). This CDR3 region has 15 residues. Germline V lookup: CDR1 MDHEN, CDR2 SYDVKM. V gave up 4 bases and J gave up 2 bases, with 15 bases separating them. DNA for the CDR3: TGTGCCAGCAGTTCCTCCTGGACTGCCACCTACGAGCAGTACTTC. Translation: CASSSSWTATYEQYF.

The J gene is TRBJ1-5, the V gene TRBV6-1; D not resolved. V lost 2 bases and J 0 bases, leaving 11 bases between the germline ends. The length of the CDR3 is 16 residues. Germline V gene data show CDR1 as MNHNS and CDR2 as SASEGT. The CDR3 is CASSERRLNSNQPQHF. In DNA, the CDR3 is TGTGCCAGCAGTGAACGCAGGCTTAATAGCAATCAGCCCCAGCATTTT.

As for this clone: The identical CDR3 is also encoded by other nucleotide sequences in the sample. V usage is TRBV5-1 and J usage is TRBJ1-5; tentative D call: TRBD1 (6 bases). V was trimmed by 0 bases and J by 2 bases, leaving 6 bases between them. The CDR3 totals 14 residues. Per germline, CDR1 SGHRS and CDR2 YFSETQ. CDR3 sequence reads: CASSLEGGNQPQHF. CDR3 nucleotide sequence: TGCGCCAGCAGCTTGGAGGGGGGCAATCAGCCCCAGCATTTT.

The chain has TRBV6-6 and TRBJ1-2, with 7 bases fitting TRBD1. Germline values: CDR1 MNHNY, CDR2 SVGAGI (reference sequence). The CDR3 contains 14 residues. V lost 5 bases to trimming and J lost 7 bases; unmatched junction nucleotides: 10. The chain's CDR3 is CASSPELNRGGYTF. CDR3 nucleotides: TGTGCCAGCAGTCCGGAGCTCAACAGGGGTGGCTACACCTTC.

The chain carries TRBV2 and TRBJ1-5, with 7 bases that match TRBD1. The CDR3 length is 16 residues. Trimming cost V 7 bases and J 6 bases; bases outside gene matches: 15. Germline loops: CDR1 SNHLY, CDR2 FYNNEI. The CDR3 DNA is TGTGCCAGCATCGAGGGGGCGCAGGCATATGGTCAGCCCCAGCATTTT. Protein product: CASIEGAQAYGQPQHF.

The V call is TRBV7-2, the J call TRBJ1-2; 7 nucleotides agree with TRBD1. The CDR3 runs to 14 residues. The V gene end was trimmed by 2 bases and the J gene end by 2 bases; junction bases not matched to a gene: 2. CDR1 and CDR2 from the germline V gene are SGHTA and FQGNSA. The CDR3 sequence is CASSLSQGNYGYTF. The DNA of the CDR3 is TGTGCCAGCAGCTTATCACAGGGGAACTATGGCTACACCTTC.

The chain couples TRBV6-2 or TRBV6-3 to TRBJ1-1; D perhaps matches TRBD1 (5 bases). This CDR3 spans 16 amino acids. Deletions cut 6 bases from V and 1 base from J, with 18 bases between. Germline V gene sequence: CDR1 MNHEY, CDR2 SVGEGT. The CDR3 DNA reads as TGTGCCAGCAGCCCTAGGGCGGGGGTTTGGAACACTGAAGCTTTCTTT. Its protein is CASSPRAGVWNTEAFF.